Each of the 22 T cell receptor beta chains below was sequenced from the same sample in a study of blood T cell repertoires in COVID-19. TCRdb's copy holds only in-frame clones and misses some; the assay was immunoSEQ multiplex PCR. The sample includes about 240,000 clones, around 85% of them seen just once. The sample consisted of PBMCs or T cells enriched from blood (not recorded which). These receptors originate from a woman between 40 and 55 years old with acute COVID-19.

The chain combines TRBV4-1 with TRBJ2-7; no firm D call. This CDR3 is 15 amino acids long. CDR1 and CDR2 (germline): MGHRA, YSYEKL. The ends were cut back, 5 bases at V and 0 bases at J, with 14 bases in the middle. The CDR3 DNA follows: TGCGCCAGCAGCGTAACATCCTTACCCTCCTACGAGCAGTACTTC. Translating gives CASSVTSLPSYEQYF.

V and J are TRBV24-1 and TRBJ1-1; a weak D match, TRBD1 (6 bases). This CDR3 is built from 13 residues. Germline lookup yields CDR1 KGHDR and CDR2 SFDVKD. V was clipped by 5 bases and J by 7 bases, with 13 bases between them. The CDR3: CATSGAGAHEAFF. Here the CDR3 DNA reads TGTGCCACCAGTGGGGCAGGGGCCCATGAAGCTTTCTTT.

The genes are TRBV7-6 and TRBJ2-1; TRBD2 aligns across 9 bases. V gave up 1 base and J gave up 5 bases; unmatched junction bases: 9. The CDR3 sequence is 17 residues long. Germline V gives CDR1 SGHVS, CDR2 FNYEAQ. CDR3 in amino acids: CASSLEASGVAHNEQFF. In nucleotides, the CDR3 is TGTGCCAGCAGCTTAGAGGCTAGCGGGGTGGCCCACAATGAGCAGTTCTTC.

V is TRBV9 and J is TRBJ2-1, with TRBD2 identical over 7 bases. The CDR3 spans 16 residues. The germline gives CDR1 SGDLS, CDR2 YYNGEE. Trimming took 1 base from V and 4 from J; bases not matched to a gene: 8. This CDR3 reads CASSVSPGGVYNEQFF. In DNA form, the CDR3 reads TGTGCCAGCAGCGTATCACCGGGAGGCGTGTACAATGAGCAGTTCTTC. The complete variable domain, with remaining parts taken from reference TRBV9 and TRBJ2-1, reads DSGVTQTPKHLITATGQRVTLRCSPRSGDLSVYWYQQSLDQGLQFLIQYYNGEERAKGNILERFSAQQFPDLHSELNLSSLELGDSALYFCASSVSPGGVYNEQFFGPGTRLTVL.

This rearrangement joins TRBV12-5 to TRBJ2-5; maybe TRBD2 (7 bases). This CDR3 contains 15 residues. Germline lookup yields CDR1 LGHNT and CDR2 FRNRAP. V shed 6 bases and J shed 5 bases, with 19 bases lying between them. The DNA for the CDR3 is TGTGCTAGTGGCCCGCCACAGGGAGGGTTGGAGACCCAGTACTTC. It codes for CASGPPQGGLETQYF.

The chain employs TRBV21-1 and TRBJ2-1; the table's D call, TRBD1, was not checked against the DNA. TRBV21-1 is noted as a pseudogene. The CDR3 spans 15 residues. This CDR3 is CASSKGTGGDNEQFF. CDR3 in DNA: TGTGCCAGCAGCAAAGGAACAGGGGGAGATAATGAGCAGTTCTTC.

The CDR3 spells CSASGQGPFRLFF. The CDR3 DNA is TGCAGCGCTTCGGGACAGGGGCCCTTTAGACTGTTTTTT. V gene TRBV29-1 combines with J gene TRBJ1-4, with TRBD1 matching over 10 bases. This CDR3 region has 13 residues. J was trimmed by 13 bases and V by 7 bases; bases with no gene match: 12. Per germline, CDR1 SQVTM and CDR2 ANQGSEA.

This chain links TRBV7-2 with TRBJ2-3; D might be TRBD2 (6 bases). In germline, CDR1 is SGHTA, CDR2 FQGNSA. This CDR3 contains 15 residues. Between the trimmed V and J ends, which lost 4 bases and 6 bases, there was a span of 17 bases. CDR3 residues: CASSSLSGPADTQYF. CDR3 nucleotide sequence: TGTGCCAGCAGCTCCCTTAGCGGCCCGGCGGATACGCAGTATTTT.

The V call is TRBV7-9, the J call TRBJ1-4; tentative D call: TRBD1 (6 bases). The germline gives CDR1 SEHNR, CDR2 FQNEAQ (reference sequence). The CDR3 is 14 amino acids. Trimming pared 2 bases from V and 8 bases from J, leaving 12 bases between. As DNA, the CDR3 is TGTGCCAGCAGCTTAATGGCAGGGGAGGAAAAACTGTTTTTT. This gives the protein CASSLMAGEEKLFF. Based on the CDR3 plus reference TRBV7-9 and TRBJ1-4, the full variable domain is DTGVSQNPRHKITKRGQNVTFRCDPISEHNRLYWYRQTLGQGPEFLTYFQNEAQLEKSRLLSDRFSAERPKGSFSTLEIQRTEQGDSAMYLCASSLMAGEEKLFFGSGTQLSVL.

The chain has TRBV2 and TRBJ2-1; the match to TRBD1 covers 7 bases. V was clipped by 6 bases and J by 7 bases; unmatched bases: 6. CDR3 length equals 13 residues. CDR1 SNHLY and CDR2 FYNNEI come from the germline V gene. CDR3 sequence: CASRGTVFNEQFF. The CDR3 nucleotides are TGTGCCAGCAGAGGGACAGTCTTTAATGAGCAGTTCTTC. The complete variable domain, with remaining parts taken from reference TRBV2 and TRBJ2-1, reads EPEVTQTPSHQVTQMGQEVILRCVPISNHLYFYWYRQILGQKVEFLVSFYNNEISEKSEIFDDQFSVERPDGSNFTLKIRSTKLEDSAMYFCASRGTVFNEQFFGPGTRLTVL.

This clone was counted once. The chain is built from TRBV20-1 and TRBJ2-3, with 9 nucleotides matching TRBD2. The V gene end was trimmed by 6 bases and the J gene end by 3 bases; junction bases not matched to a gene: 10. CDR3 length: 15 residues. Germline V gene lookup returns CDR1 DFQATT and CDR2 SNEGSKA (reference sequence). The CDR3 DNA reads TGCAGTGCCAGTTTGGCGGGAGGGCCTACAGATACGCAGTATTTT. Protein sequence: CSASLAGGPTDTQYF.

The chain uses TRBV11-2 and TRBJ2-7; TRBD1 is a possible D gene (6 bases). Per the germline V gene, CDR1 is SGHAT and CDR2 is FQNNGV. Deletions cut 4 bases from V and 0 bases from J, with 10 bases between. The CDR3 covers 14 residues. In DNA form, the CDR3 reads TGTGCCAGCAGCTCGGGACAAGGCTCCTACGAGCAGTACTTC. It encodes CASSSGQGSYEQYF.

This clone was seen once. The V gene is TRBV24-1, the J gene TRBJ1-5; no clear D. The CDR3 sequence is 14 residues long. In germline, CDR1 is KGHDR, CDR2 SFDVKD. V lost 3 bases to trimming and J lost 3 bases, with 8 bases between them. As DNA, the CDR3 is TGTGCCACCAGTGATCCCCAAGCCAATCAGCCCCAGCATTTT. This translates into CATSDPQANQPQHF.

The chain uses TRBV7-9 and TRBJ2-2; a possible D gene is TRBD2 (5 bases). This CDR3 spans 15 amino acids. The germline V and J ends were trimmed by 2 bases and 5 bases, with 12 bases remaining between them. Germline values: CDR1 SEHNR, CDR2 FQNEAQ (reference sequence). The CDR3 DNA is TGTGCCAGCAGCTTAATTAGCGTCTGGACCGGGGAGCTGTTTTTT. This encodes CASSLISVWTGELFF. Based on the CDR3 plus reference TRBV7-9 and TRBJ2-2, the full variable domain is DTGVSQNPRHKITKRGQNVTFRCDPISEHNRLYWYRQTLGQGPEFLTYFQNEAQLEKSRLLSDRFSAERPKGSFSTLEIQRTEQGDSAMYLCASSLISVWTGELFFGEGSRLTVL.

Regarding this clone: This may stem from a read error, because a much larger clone lies one nucleotide away. The chain combines TRBV3-1 (or the pseudogene TRBV3-2) with TRBJ1-3; weak D call: TRBD1 (6 bases). CDR1 LGHDT and CDR2 YNNKEL come from the germline V gene (reference sequence). Trimming cost V 4 bases and J 0 bases, with 7 bases left between them. The CDR3 totals 14 residues. The CDR3 nucleotides read TGTGCCAGCAGCCTGGACAGCTCTGGAAACACCATATATTTT. This translates into CASSLDSSGNTIYF.

J is TRBJ2-5 and V is TRBV3-1 (or the pseudogene TRBV3-2); D is possibly TRBD1 (5 bases). Germline CDR1 LGHDT, CDR2 YNNKEL (reference sequence). Trimming removed 0 bases at V and 2 bases at J, with 16 bases between. The CDR3 has 17 residues. The CDR3 is CASSQDLMLAGQETQYF. CDR3 in DNA: TGTGCCAGCAGCCAAGATCTTATGTTGGCAGGGCAAGAGACCCAGTACTTC.

The chain combines TRBV6-5 with TRBJ1-1; 9 bases map to TRBD1. The CDR3 contains 14 residues. CDR1 and CDR2 from the germline V gene are MNHEY and SVGAGI. V shed 4 bases and J 4 bases; nucleotides not matched to a gene: 4. The CDR3: CASSSGQGGTEAFF. CDR3 sequence (DNA): TGTGCCAGCAGTTCGGGACAGGGTGGCACTGAAGCTTTCTTT.

In its sample, this clone was seen once. The chain links TRBV7-3 to TRBJ2-5, with 10 bases that match TRBD2. The V gene end was trimmed by 8 bases and the J gene end by 4 bases; junction bases not matched to a gene: 4. Per the germline V gene, CDR1 is SGHTA and CDR2 is FQGTGA. CDR3 length equals 13 residues. CDR3 nucleotides: TGTGCCAGCGCTAGCGGGAGTGGAGAGACCCAGTACTTC. Translating it yields CASASGSGETQYF.

Concerning this clone: In this CDR3 the conserved last residue, phenylalanine or tryptophan, is missing, so a read error is likely. The chain uses TRBV2 and TRBJ1-5; TRBD1 is a possible D gene (5 bases). The CDR3 has 14 residues. Germline CDR1 SNHLY, CDR2 FYNNEI. V dropped 8 bases and J dropped 0 bases, with 11 bases sitting between them. CDR3 nucleotide sequence: TGTGCCAGCGAATACGACAGTAGCAATCAGCCCCAGCATCTT. Amino acid sequence: CASEYDSSNQPQHL.

The gene calls are TRBV4-2 and TRBJ2-7; 11 bases are shared with TRBD2. The germline V gene has CDR1 LGHNA and CDR2 YNFKEQ. V shed 3 bases and J 2 bases; nucleotides not matched to a gene: 3. The CDR3 is made up of 15 amino acids. This chain's CDR3 is CASSHLAGGPYEQYF. In nucleotides, the CDR3 is TGTGCCAGCAGCCACCTAGCGGGAGGCCCCTACGAGCAGTACTTC.

This clone was observed once. The rearrangement uses TRBV14 and TRBJ2-1, with 11 bases fitting TRBD2. Per germline, CDR1 SGHDN and CDR2 FVKESK. The junction had 13 bases not matched to a gene; V was cut back by 0 bases and J by 0 bases. CDR3 size: 21 residues. The CDR3 here is CASSQDHSGRAYMSSYNEQFF. CDR3 DNA: TGTGCCAGCAGCCAAGACCATAGCGGGAGGGCCTATATGAGCTCCTACAATGAGCAGTTCTTC.

This rearrangement joins TRBV27 to TRBJ2-5; 9 bases line up with TRBD2. J gave up 9 bases and V 5 bases, and 7 bases lay outside the gene matches. The CDR3 is 13 residues long. Looked up from germline, CDR1 is MNHEY and CDR2 is SMNVEV (reference sequence). CDR3 amino acids: CASSLTSGRAQYF. CDR3 nucleotide sequence: TGTGCCAGCAGTCTGACTAGCGGCAGGGCCCAGTACTTC.